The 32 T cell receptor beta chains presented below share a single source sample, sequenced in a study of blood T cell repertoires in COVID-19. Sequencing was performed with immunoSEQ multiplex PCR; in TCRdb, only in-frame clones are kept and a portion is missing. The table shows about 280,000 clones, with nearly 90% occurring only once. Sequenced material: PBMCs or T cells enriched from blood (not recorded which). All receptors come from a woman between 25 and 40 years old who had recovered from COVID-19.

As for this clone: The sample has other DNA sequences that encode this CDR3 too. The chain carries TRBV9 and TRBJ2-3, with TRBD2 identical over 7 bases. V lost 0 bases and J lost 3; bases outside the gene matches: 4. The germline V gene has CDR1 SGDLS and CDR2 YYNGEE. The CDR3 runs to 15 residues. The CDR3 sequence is CASSVGGSGTDTQYF. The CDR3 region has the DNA TGTGCCAGCAGCGTAGGGGGTAGCGGGACAGATACGCAGTATTTT.

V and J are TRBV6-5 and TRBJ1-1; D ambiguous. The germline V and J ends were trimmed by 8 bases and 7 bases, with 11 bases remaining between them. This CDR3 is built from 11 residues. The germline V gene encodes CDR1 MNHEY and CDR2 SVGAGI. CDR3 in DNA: TGTGCCAGCCACTTGTCGGGTGAAGCTTTCTTT. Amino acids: CASHLSGEAFF.

CDR3 DNA: TGTGCCAGCATGTCAGCAGGGGGCGCGGGCGTTCCTGAAGCTTTCTTT. Amino acid sequence: CASMSAGGAGVPEAFF. The chain couples TRBV27 to TRBJ1-1, with TRBD1 identical over 8 bases. The CDR3 is made up of 16 amino acids. V shed 7 bases, J shed 6 bases, and the junction held 16 bases outside the gene matches. Germline loops: CDR1 MNHEY, CDR2 SMNVEV (reference sequence).

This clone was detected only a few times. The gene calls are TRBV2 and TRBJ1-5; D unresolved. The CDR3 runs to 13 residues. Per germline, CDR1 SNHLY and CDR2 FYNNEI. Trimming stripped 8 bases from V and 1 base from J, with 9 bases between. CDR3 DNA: TGTGCCAGCCGGAGGGAGAGCAATCAGCCCCAGCATTTT. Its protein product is CASRRESNQPQHF.

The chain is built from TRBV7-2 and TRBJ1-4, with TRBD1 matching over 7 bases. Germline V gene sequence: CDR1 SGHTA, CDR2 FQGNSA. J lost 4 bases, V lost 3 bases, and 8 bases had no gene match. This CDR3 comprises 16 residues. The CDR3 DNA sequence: TGTGCCAGCAGCTTCACGCGGGGACAGAGTAATGAAAAACTGTTTTTT. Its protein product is CASSFTRGQSNEKLFF.

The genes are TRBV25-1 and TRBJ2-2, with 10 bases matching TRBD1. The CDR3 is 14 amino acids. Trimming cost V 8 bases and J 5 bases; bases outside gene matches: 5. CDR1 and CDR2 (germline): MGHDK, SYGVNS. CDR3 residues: CASAGQGGTGELFF. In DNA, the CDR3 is TGTGCCAGCGCCGGACAGGGGGGGACCGGGGAGCTGTTTTTT.

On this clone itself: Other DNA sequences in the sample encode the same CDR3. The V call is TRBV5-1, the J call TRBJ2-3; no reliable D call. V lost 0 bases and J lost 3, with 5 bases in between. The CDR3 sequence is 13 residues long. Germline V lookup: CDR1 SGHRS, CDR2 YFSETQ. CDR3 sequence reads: CASSLAGTDTQYF. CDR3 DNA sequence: TGCGCCAGCAGCTTGGCAGGAACAGATACGCAGTATTTT.

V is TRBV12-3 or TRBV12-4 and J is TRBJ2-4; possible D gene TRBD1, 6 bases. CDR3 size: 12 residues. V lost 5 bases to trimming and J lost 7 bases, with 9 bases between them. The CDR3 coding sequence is TGTGCCAGCAGTACTGGACAGAACATTCAGTACTTC. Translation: CASSTGQNIQYF.

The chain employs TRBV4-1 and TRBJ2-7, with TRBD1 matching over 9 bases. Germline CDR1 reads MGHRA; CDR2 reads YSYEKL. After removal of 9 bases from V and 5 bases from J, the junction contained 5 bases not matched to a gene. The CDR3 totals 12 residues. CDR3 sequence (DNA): TGCGCCAGTACAGGGGGCGGGAACGAGCAGTACTTC. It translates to CASTGGGNEQYF.

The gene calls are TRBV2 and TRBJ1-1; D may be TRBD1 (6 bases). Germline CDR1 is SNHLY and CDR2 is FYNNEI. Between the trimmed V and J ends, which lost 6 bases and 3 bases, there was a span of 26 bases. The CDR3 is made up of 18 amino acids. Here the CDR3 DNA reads TGTGCCAGCAGCTTACTACAGGGTAGGGGGTATGGGTACACTGAAGCTTTCTTT. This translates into CASSLLQGRGYGYTEAFF.

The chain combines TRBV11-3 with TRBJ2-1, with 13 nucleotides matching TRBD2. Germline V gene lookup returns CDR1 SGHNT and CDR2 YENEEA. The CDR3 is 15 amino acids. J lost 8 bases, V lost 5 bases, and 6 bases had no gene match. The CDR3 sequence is CASSPTSGGAHEQFF. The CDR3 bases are TGTGCCAGCAGCCCAACTAGCGGGGGGGCACATGAGCAGTTCTTC.

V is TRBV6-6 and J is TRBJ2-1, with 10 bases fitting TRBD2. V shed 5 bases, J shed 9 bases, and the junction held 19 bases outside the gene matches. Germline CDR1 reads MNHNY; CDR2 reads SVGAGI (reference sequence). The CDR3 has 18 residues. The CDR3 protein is CASSRLAILAGERSEQFF. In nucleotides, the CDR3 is TGTGCCAGCAGTCGCCTCGCTATTCTAGCGGGAGAAAGGAGTGAGCAGTTCTTC.

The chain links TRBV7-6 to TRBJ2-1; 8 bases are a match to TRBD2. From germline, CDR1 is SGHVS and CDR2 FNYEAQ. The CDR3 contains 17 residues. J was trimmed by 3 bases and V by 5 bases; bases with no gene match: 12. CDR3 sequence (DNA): TGTGCCAGCAGCCTCTCTGCCTCAAGCGGGGGCTACAATGAGCAGTTCTTC. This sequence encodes CASSLSASSGGYNEQFF. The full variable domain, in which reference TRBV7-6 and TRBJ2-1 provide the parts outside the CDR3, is GAGVSQSPRYKVTKRGQDVALRCDPISGHVSLYWYRQALGQGPEFLTYFNYEAQQDKSGLPNDRFSAERPEGSISTLTIQRTEQRDSAMYRCASSLSASSGGYNEQFFGPGTRLTVL.

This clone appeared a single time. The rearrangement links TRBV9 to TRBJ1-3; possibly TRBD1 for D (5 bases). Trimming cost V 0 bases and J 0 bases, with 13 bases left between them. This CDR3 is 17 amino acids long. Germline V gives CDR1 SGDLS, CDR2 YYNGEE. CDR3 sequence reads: CASSVAPARDSGNTIYF. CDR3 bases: TGTGCCAGCAGCGTAGCTCCCGCCAGGGACTCTGGAAACACCATATATTTT.

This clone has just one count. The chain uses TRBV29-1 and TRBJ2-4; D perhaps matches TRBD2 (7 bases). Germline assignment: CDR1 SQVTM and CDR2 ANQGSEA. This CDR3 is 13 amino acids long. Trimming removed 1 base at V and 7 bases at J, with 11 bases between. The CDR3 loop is CSVEGTGGNIQYF. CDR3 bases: TGCAGCGTTGAAGGCACGGGGGGCAACATTCAGTACTTC.

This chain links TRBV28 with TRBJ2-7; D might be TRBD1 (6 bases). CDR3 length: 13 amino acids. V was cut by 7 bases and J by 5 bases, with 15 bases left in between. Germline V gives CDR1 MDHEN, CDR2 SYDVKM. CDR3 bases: TGTGCCAGCACTGGGGGACACAAAGACGAGCAGTACTTC. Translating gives CASTGGHKDEQYF.

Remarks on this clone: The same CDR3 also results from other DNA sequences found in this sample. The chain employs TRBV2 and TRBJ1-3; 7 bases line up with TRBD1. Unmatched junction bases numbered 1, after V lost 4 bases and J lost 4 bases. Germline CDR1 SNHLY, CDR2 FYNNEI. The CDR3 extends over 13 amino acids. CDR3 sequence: CASSGQGGNTIYF. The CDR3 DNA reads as TGTGCCAGCAGTGGACAGGGAGGAAACACCATATATTTT.

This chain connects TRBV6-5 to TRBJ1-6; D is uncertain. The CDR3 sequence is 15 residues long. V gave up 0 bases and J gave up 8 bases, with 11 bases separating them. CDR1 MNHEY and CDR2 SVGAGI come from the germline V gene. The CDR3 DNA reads TGTGCCAGCAGTTACTCAGACGGAGAGTATTCACCCCTCCACTTT. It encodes CASSYSDGEYSPLHF.

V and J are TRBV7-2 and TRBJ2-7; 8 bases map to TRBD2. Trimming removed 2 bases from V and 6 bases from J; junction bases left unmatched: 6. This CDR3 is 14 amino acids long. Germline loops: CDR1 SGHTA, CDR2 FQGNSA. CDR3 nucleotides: TGTGCCAGCAGCTTACCCCCCCGGGGGGGCGAGCAGTACTTC. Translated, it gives CASSLPPRGGEQYF.

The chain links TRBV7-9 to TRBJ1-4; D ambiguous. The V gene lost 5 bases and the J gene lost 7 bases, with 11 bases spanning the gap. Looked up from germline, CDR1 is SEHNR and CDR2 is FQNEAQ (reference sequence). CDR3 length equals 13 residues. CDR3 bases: TGTGCCAGCAGCCTAAACCCTAGTGAAAAACTGTTTTTT. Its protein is CASSLNPSEKLFF.

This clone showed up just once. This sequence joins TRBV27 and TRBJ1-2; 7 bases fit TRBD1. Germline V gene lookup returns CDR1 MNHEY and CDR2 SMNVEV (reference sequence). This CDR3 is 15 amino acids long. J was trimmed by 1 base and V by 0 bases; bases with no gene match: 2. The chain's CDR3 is CASSLSGTVNYGYTF. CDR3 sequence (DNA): TGTGCCAGCAGTTTATCGGGGACAGTTAACTATGGCTACACCTTC.

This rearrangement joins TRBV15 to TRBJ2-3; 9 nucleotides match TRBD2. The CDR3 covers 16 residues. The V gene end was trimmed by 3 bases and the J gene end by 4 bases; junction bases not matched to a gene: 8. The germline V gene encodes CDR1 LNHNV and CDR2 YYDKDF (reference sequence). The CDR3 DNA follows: TGTGCCACCAGCAGTGAATTAGCGGGAGTGGCAGATACGCAGTATTTT. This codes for CATSSELAGVADTQYF.

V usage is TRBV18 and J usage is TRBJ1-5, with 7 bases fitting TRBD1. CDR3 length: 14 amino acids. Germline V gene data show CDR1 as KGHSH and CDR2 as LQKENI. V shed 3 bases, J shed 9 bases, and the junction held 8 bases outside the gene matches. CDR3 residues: CASSPRGQQVPQHF. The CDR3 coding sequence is TGTGCCAGCTCACCCCGGGGACAGCAGGTGCCCCAGCATTTT. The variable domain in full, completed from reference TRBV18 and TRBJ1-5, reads NAGVMQNPRHLVRRRGQEARLRCSPMKGHSHVYWYRQLPEEGLKFMVYLQKENIIDESGMPKERFSAEFPKEGPSILRIQQVVRGDSAAYFCASSPRGQQVPQHFGDGTRLSIL.

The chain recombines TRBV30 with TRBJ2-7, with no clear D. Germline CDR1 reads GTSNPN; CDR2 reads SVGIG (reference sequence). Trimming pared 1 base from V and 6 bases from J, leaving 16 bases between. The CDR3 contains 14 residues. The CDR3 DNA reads TGTGCCTGGAGTGCCTCACTCATAGTCTCCGAGCAGTACTTC. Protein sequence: CAWSASLIVSEQYF.

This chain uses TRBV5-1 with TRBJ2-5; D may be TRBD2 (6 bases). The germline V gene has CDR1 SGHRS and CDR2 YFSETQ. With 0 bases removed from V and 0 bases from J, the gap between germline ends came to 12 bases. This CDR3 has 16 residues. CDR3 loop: CASSLAAGLYQETQYF. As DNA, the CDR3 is TGCGCCAGCAGCTTGGCCGCGGGGCTGTACCAAGAGACCCAGTACTTC.

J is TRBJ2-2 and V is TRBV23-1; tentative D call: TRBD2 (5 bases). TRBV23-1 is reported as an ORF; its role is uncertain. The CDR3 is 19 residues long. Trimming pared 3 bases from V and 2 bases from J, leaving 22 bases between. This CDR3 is CASSHPRERLKGNTGELFF. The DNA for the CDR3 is TGCGCCAGCAGTCACCCCCGGGAAAGGCTCAAGGGAAACACCGGGGAGCTGTTTTTT.

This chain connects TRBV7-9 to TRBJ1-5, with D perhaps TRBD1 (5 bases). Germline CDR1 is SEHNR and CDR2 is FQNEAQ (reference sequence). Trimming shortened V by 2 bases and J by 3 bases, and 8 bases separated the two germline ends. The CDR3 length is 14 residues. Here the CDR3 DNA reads TGTGCCAGCAGCTTAACAGGAACCAATCAGCCCCAGCATTTT. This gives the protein CASSLTGTNQPQHF.

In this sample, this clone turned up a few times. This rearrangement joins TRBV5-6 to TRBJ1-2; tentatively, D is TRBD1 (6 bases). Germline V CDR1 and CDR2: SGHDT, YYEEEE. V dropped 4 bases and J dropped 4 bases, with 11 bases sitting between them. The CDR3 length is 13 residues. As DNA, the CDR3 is TGTGCCAGCAGCCCGGACAGCCTCTATGGCTACACCTTC. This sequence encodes CASSPDSLYGYTF.

CDR3 in DNA: TGTGCCAGCAGCTTTGAGGGGGAAAACACCATATATTTT. This sequence encodes CASSFEGENTIYF. This chain joins TRBV5-8 and TRBJ1-3, with D tentatively TRBD1 (6 bases). Trimming stripped 2 bases from V and 6 bases from J, with 9 bases between. Per the germline V gene, CDR1 is SGHTS and CDR2 is YDEGEE. CDR3 length equals 13 residues.

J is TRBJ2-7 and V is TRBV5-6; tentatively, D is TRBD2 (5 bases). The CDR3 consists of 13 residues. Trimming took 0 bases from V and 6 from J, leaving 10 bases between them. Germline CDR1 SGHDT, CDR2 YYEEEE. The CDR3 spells CASSLERESEQYF. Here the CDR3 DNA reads TGTGCCAGCAGCTTGGAGAGGGAATCCGAGCAGTACTTC.

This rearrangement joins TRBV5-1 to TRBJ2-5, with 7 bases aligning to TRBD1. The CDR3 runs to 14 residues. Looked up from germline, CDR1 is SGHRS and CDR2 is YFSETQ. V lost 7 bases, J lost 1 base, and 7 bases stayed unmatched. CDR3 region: CASLAGGSQETQYF. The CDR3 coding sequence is TGCGCCAGCCTAGCAGGGGGTAGCCAAGAGACCCAGTACTTC.

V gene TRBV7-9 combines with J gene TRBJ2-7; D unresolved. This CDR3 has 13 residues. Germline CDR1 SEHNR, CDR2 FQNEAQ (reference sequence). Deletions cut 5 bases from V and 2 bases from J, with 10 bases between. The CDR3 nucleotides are TGTGCCAGCAGCCGAGGAAATCCCTACGAGCAGTACTTC. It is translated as CASSRGNPYEQYF.